This is a list of T cell receptor beta chains from one sample in a study of T-cell memory formation after mild COVID-19. TCRdb passed the 5' RACE reads through MiXCR, listing each CDR3 protein once. Of over 300,000 distinct CDR3 sequences in the sample, more than 20% were seen once. Sequenced input: PBMCs or a T cell subset sorted from them (not recorded which). The receptors shown here come from a man between 18 and 29 years old who had mild COVID-19 (a few samples of this study predate the infection). Cell type and time point are not known. Both conserved end residues are part of each CDR3. A D gene is named only where the DNA matches it firmly. Clone size is stated in some rows and not others, as once, few, many or a class when expanded.

j_call v_call clone_size d_call cdr3_nt cdr3_aa
TRBJ2-7 TRBV28 . . TGTGCCAGCAGTGCATGGGACACTTACTACGAGCAGTACTTC CASSAWDTYYEQYF
TRBJ1-1 TRBV13 . . TGTGCCAGCAGCCGAGGACGGCCCCACACTGAAGCTTTCTTT CASSRGRPHTEAFF
TRBJ2-3 TRBV4-1 . TRBD1 TGCGCCAGCAGCCGCCGACAGGGGACCACGAAGGATACGCAGTATTTT CASSRRQGTTKDTQYF
TRBJ2-3 TRBV2 few TRBD2 TGTGCCAGCAGGACAAGCGGGGGGGCCCTCAAAATGCAGTATTTT CASRTSGGALKMQYF
TRBJ1-1 TRBV29-1 few . TGCAGCGCCCGGGACGGATTGAACACTGAAGCTTTCTTT CSARDGLNTEAFF
TRBJ1-1 TRBV18 few . TGTGCCAGCTCACCTTTGCAGGGTGAAGCTTTCTTT CASSPLQGEAFF
TRBJ1-1 TRBV24-1 . . TGTGCCACCAGTGATTTTTCTGGGAACACTGAAGCTTTCTTT CATSDFSGNTEAFF
TRBJ1-2 TRBV9 . TRBD1 TGTGCCAGCAGCCAAGGGACAGGTGGTAACTATGGCTACACCTTC CASSQGTGGNYGYTF
TRBJ2-7 TRBV5-1 . . TGCGCCAGCAGCTCCGGGGACGGGCCCTACGAGCAGTACTTC CASSSGDGPYEQYF
TRBJ1-6 TRBV7-9 few TRBD1 TGTGCCAGCAGCTTAGGGGGGACAGCCGCGTCACCCCTCCACTTT CASSLGGTAASPLHF
TRBJ2-5 TRBV24-1 . TRBD1 TGTGCCACCAGTGATCCCCCCGGGACAGGGAGCCAAGAGACCCAGTACTTC CATSDPPGTGSQETQYF
TRBJ1-1 TRBV9 few . TGTGCCAGCAGCGTAGTGTCGGGGTCGGAAGCTTTCTTT CASSVVSGSEAFF
TRBJ2-7 TRBV5-1 many . TGCGCCAGCAGCCCTGCGGTTCTCTCGGAGAACGAGCAGTACTTC CASSPAVLSENEQYF
TRBJ1-1 TRBV12-3/TRBV12-4 . . TGTGCCAGCAGTTTATGTGGTCGGGACACTGAAGCTTTCTTT CASSLCGRDTEAFF
TRBJ2-2 TRBV2 . . TGTGCCAGCAGGGACGTGGACAGACCCGCGAACACCGGTGAGCTGTTTTTT CASRDVDRPANTGELFF
TRBJ2-1 TRBV5-1 few . TGCGCCAGCAGCTTGGAGAGGGCCCGGTTGAATGAGCAGTTCTTC CASSLERARLNEQFF
TRBJ2-5 TRBV23-1 many TRBD1 TGCGCAGTGGTCCTCGTTGGCAGGGGGCAAGAGACCCAGTACTTC CAVVLVGRGQETQYF
TRBJ2-5 TRBV20-1 . . TGCAGTGCGCGCCCAGGGGGGCCCCAAGAGACCCAGTACTTC CSARPGGPQETQYF
TRBJ1-2 TRBV5-1 . . TGCGCCAGCAGCTTGGAGCGGGGACCCTATGGCTACACCTTC CASSLERGPYGYTF
TRBJ1-1 TRBV20-1 few TRBD1 TGCAGTGGCCGACAGGGAAACACTGAAGCTTTCTTT CSGRQGNTEAFF
TRBJ2-3 TRBV19 . . TGTGCCAGTAGTGCCGACAGGACTAGCACAGATACGCAGTATTTT CASSADRTSTDTQYF
TRBJ1-5 TRBV7-9 . TRBD1 TGTGCCAGCAGCGCCGGGACAGGGGATCGGCCCCAGCATTTT CASSAGTGDRPQHF
TRBJ1-1 TRBV4-3 many . TGCGCCAGCAGCCAAGTACAGGGAAGCACTGAAGCTTTCTTT CASSQVQGSTEAFF
TRBJ1-4 TRBV5-4 . . TGTGCCAGCAGCTCCGACGGGGGGGTCTATGAAAAACTGTTTTTT CASSSDGGVYEKLFF
TRBJ2-1 TRBV5-1 many TRBD1 TGCGCCAGCAGCTGGACAGGGGTGAATGAGCAGTTCTTC CASSWTGVNEQFF
TRBJ2-5 TRBV7-9 few . TGTGCCAGCAGCTTAGCCAGAAGTGGACAGTTAAGGGAGACCCAGTACTTC CASSLARSGQLRETQYF
TRBJ2-2 TRBV5-1 many TRBD2 TGCGCCAGCAGCCCTACTAGCGGGGGATCTGCGAGGGAGCTGTTTTTT CASSPTSGGSARELFF
TRBJ1-4 TRBV12-3/TRBV12-4 many . TGTGCCAGCAGTCCCGGCGCTCCAGGTGAAAAACTGTTTTTT CASSPGAPGEKLFF
TRBJ1-2 TRBV20-1 . . TGCAGTGCCCCCCTACGGCTAGACTATGGCTACACCTTC CSAPLRLDYGYTF
TRBJ2-7 TRBV25-1 few TRBD1 TGTGCCAGCAGTCTACCGGGACAGGGGGTGGGCGAGCAGTACTTC CASSLPGQGVGEQYF
TRBJ1-6 TRBV5-1 few . TGCGCCAGCAGCCCAGACGGGTTGGTGGATAATTCACCCCTCCACTTT CASSPDGLVDNSPLHF
TRBJ2-5 TRBV20-1 . TRBD2 TGCAGTGCTTCACCTTCCGGGGGGACCCAAGAGACCCAGTACTTC CSASPSGGTQETQYF
TRBJ2-7 TRBV7-6 . TRBD2 TGTGCCAGCAGCTCAGGGACTAGCGGCTACGAGCAGTACTTC CASSSGTSGYEQYF
TRBJ2-1 TRBV6-6 few . TGTGCCAGCAGTAACGGGCCCCAGGGCGATGAGCAGTTCTTC CASSNGPQGDEQFF
TRBJ1-5 TRBV20-1 . TRBD1 TGCAGTGCTAAGATCTTACAGGGGGTTAGCAATCAGCCCCAGCATTTT CSAKILQGVSNQPQHF
TRBJ2-1 TRBV27 few . TGTGCCAGCAGTTTTCTCCCCCCGGGACGGCGGAGCGCAGGTGAGCAGTTCTTC CASSFLPPGRRSAGEQFF
TRBJ1-4 TRBV7-2 few . TGTGCCAGCAGCTTCGCCGGGATTAATGAAAAACTGTTTTTT CASSFAGINEKLFF
TRBJ2-1 TRBV7-2 . . TGTGCCAGCCAACCGTATTGGGGGGGCGGCTCCTACAATGAGCAGTTCTTC CASQPYWGGGSYNEQFF
TRBJ2-3 TRBV2 few . TGTGCCAGCCCCCTGTCGGGGGGCCCATATACGCAGTATTTT CASPLSGGPYTQYF
TRBJ1-2 TRBV5-1 . TRBD1 TGCGCCAGCAGCGAGTCGACAGGGAACTATGGCTACACCTTC CASSESTGNYGYTF
TRBJ1-1 TRBV9 . . TGTGCCAGCAGCGTAGCGGGGGCAGGGGAAGCTTTCTTT CASSVAGAGEAFF
TRBJ1-1 TRBV7-2 many TRBD1 TGTGCCAGCAGCTCCATAGGGGGCCGGACTGAAGCTTTCTTT CASSSIGGRTEAFF
TRBJ1-2 TRBV5-1 many . TGCGCCAGCAGCTTGGGGCCAGGCAACTATGGCTACACCTTC CASSLGPGNYGYTF
TRBJ1-1 TRBV6-2/TRBV6-3 . TRBD1 TGTGCCAGCAGTTACGAGGGACAGGGGTCCACTGAAGCTTTCTTT CASSYEGQGSTEAFF
TRBJ2-2 TRBV2 . TRBD1 TGTGCCAGCCTGGGAACCGGGACAGGGCTCGGGGAGCTGTTTTTT CASLGTGTGLGELFF
TRBJ2-1 TRBV5-1 many . TGCGCCAGCAGCTTTGCGTCAGGGCTCAATGAGCAGTTCTTC CASSFASGLNEQFF
TRBJ1-4 TRBV4-1 . TRBD1 TGCGCCAGCAGCCAAGTTATAGCGGCTGGGGACAGAAGTGAAAATGAAAAACTGTTTTTT CASSQVIAAGDRSENEKLFF
TRBJ1-5 TRBV6-6 . . TGTGCCAGCTCGATACCGACGGAGGGCCACAATCAGCCCCAGCATTTT CASSIPTEGHNQPQHF
TRBJ1-4 TRBV4-3 few . TGCGCCAGCAGCCTCCTGGCATCCGGGCGTGGGGATGAAAAACTGTTTTTT CASSLLASGRGDEKLFF
TRBJ2-3 TRBV5-1 . TRBD1 TGCGCCAGCAGCTGGACAGGACGTAGCACAGATACGCAGTATTTT CASSWTGRSTDTQYF
TRBJ2-7 TRBV7-2 . TRBD2 TGTGCCAGCAGCCGACTAGCGGGGGGGCGCTACGAGCAGTACTTC CASSRLAGGRYEQYF
TRBJ2-6 TRBV6-1 few . TGTGCCAGCAGTGACGCGGGAAAAGCTGGGGCCAACGTCCTGACTTTC CASSDAGKAGANVLTF
TRBJ2-5 TRBV7-3 few . TGTGCCAGCAGCCCGTTCGGGACTGGGCAAGAGACCCAGTACTTC CASSPFGTGQETQYF
TRBJ2-2 TRBV27 many . TGTGCCAGCAGTTTACAGGGAGCGAACACCGGGGAGCTGTTTTTT CASSLQGANTGELFF
TRBJ2-3 TRBV24-1 . . TGTGCCACCAGTGATACTACGTCAGATACGCAGTATTTT CATSDTTSDTQYF